This T cell receptor (beta chain) was recovered during a study of T cell repertoires in cytomegalovirus infection. As for the study in general: The public TCR beta signatures pointed to both CMV infection and matching HLA type.

TCRdb re-called the reads with MiXCR, one entry per CDR3 protein. The data show about 330,000 distinct CDR3 sequences, with 9.5% seen just once and approximately 4.7% held by the top ten. V gave up 1 base and J gave up 7 bases, with 11 bases separating them. The CDR3 is 15 amino acids. Germline-derived CDR1 and CDR2 are SGHTA and FQGTGA. The material sequenced was PBMCs. The sequence was collected from a human donor in good health (CMV status not recorded). Some clones in this sample may be carry-over from other donors' samples. The rearrangement uses TRBV7-3 and TRBJ1-6; no clear D gene. In nucleotides, the CDR3 is TGTGCCAGCAGCTTAATATCGGCGGGGAATTCACCCCTCCACTTT. Translation gives CASSLISAGNSPLHF.